What follows describes a single T cell receptor (beta chain). There are 12 residues in the CDR3. The V gene lost 7 bases and the J gene lost 5 bases, with 11 bases spanning the gap. CDR1 and CDR2 from the germline V gene are LGHNT and FRNRAP. This entry belongs to a study of blood T cell repertoires in COVID-19. About the study: There were acute and convalescent COVID-19 samples, and they came from the United States, Italy and Spain.

Original processing methods: Quantification of nucleated cells was approximated via reference gene primer amplification. This table comes from immunoSEQ multiplex PCR, and its TCRdb copy is limited to in-frame clones, with some not included. That table gives V, J and clone size, and the DNA gave D and trimming. The sample has under 95,000 clones; less than 90% are singletons. The genes are TRBV12-5 and TRBJ1-1; D is uncertain. This TCR came from a woman of 80 years or more with acute or convalescent COVID-19. The sample was peripheral blood. This chain's CDR3 is CASALGGTEAFF. DNA for the CDR3: TGTGCTAGTGCCCTAGGTGGGACTGAAGCTTTCTTT.